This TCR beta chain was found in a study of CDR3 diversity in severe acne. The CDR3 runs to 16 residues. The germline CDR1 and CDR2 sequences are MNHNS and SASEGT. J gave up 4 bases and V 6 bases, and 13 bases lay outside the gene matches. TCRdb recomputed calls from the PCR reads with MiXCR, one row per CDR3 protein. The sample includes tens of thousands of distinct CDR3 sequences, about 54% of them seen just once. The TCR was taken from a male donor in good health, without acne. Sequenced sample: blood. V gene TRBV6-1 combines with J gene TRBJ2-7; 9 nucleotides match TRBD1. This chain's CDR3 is CASRRLPGQGVYEQYF. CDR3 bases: TGTGCCAGCAGGAGATTACCGGGACAGGGAGTTTACGAGCAGTACTTC.